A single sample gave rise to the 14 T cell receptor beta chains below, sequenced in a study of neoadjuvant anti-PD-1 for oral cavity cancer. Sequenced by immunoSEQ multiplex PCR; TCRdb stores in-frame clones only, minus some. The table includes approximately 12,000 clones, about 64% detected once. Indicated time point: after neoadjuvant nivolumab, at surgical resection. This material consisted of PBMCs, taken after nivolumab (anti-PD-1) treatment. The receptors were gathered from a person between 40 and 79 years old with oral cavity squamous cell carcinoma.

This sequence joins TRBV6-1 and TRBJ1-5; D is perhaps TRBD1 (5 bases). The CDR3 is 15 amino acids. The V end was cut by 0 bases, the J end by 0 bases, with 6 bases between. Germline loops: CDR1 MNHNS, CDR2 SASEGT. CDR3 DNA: TGTGCCAGCAGTGAAGCTGGGGGTAGCAATCAGCCCCAGCATTTT. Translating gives CASSEAGGSNQPQHF.

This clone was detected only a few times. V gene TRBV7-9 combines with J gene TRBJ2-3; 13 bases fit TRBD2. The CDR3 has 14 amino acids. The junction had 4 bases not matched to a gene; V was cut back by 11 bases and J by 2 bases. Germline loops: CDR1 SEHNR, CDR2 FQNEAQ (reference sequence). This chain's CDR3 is CAGGLAGITDTQYF. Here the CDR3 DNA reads TGTGCCGGGGGACTAGCGGGAATCACAGATACGCAGTATTTT.

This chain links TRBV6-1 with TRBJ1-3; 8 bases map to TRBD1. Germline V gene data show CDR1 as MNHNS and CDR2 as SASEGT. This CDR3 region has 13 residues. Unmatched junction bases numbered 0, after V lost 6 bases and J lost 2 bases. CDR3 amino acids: CASRTGAGNTIYF. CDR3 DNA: TGTGCCAGCAGGACAGGGGCTGGAAACACCATATATTTT.

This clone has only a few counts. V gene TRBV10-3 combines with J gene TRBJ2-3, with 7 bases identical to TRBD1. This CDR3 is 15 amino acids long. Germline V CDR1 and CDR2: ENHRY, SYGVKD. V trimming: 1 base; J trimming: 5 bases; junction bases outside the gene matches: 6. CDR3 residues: CAISELGGEGDTQYF. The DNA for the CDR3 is TGTGCCATCAGTGAGTTAGGGGGCGAGGGAGATACGCAGTATTTT.

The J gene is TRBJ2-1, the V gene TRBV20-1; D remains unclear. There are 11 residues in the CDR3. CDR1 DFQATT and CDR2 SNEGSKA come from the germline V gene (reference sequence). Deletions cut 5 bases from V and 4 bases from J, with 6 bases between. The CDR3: CSAPFYNEQFF. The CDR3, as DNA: TGCAGTGCTCCCTTTTACAATGAGCAGTTCTTC.

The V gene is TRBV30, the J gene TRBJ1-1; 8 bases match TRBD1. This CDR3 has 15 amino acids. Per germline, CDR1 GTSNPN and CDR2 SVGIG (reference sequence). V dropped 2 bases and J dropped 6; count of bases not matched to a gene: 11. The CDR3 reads CAWSKYRTGSPEAFF. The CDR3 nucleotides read TGTGCCTGGAGTAAATACCGGACAGGGAGTCCTGAAGCTTTCTTT.

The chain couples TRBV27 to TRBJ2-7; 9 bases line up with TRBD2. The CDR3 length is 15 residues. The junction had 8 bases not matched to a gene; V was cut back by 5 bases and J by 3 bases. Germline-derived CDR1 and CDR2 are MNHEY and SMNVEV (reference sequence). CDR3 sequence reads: CASSPGTSLGYEQYF. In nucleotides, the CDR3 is TGTGCCAGCAGTCCCGGGACTAGCTTAGGCTACGAGCAGTACTTC.

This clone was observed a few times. For the CDR3, the DNA is TGTGCCACCAGCAGAGATGTCACTAGAGGGACTAACACCGGGGAGCTGTTTTTT. Its translation: CATSRDVTRGTNTGELFF. V gene TRBV15 combines with J gene TRBJ2-2, with TRBD2 as a possible D gene (6 bases). CDR3 size: 18 residues. V lost 0 bases to trimming and J lost 2 bases, with 16 bases between them. Per germline, CDR1 LNHNV and CDR2 YYDKDF (reference sequence).

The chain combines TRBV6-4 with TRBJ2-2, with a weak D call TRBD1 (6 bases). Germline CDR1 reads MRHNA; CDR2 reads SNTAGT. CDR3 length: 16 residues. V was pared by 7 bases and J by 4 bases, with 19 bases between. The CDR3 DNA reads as TGTGCCAGCAAGCCAGACCCCCAGGGGAGCACCGGGGAGCTGTTTTTT. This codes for CASKPDPQGSTGELFF.

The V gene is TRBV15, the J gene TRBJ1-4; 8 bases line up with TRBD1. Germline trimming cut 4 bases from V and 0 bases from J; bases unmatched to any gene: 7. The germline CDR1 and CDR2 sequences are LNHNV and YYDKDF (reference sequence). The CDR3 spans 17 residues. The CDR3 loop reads CATSTLGQGATNEKLFF. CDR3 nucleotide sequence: TGTGCCACCAGCACCCTAGGACAGGGTGCAACTAATGAAAAACTGTTTTTT.

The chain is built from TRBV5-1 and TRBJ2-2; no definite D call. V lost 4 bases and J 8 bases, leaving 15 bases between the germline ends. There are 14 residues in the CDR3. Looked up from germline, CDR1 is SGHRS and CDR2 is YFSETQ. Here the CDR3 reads CASSPLPGGGELFF. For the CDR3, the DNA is TGCGCCAGCAGCCCGTTGCCTGGTGGGGGGGAGCTGTTTTTT.

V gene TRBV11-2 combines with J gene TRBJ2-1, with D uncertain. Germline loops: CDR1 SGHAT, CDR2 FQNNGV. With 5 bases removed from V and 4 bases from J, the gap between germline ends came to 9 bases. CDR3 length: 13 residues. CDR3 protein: CASSELGYNEQFF. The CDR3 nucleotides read TGTGCCAGCAGCGAGCTAGGGTACAATGAGCAGTTCTTC. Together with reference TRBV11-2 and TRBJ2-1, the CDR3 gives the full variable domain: EAGVAQSPRYKIIEKRQSVAFWCNPISGHATLYWYQQILGQGPKLLIQFQNNGVVDDSQLPKDRFSAERLKGVDSTLKIQPAKLEDSAVYLCASSELGYNEQFFGPGTRLTVL.

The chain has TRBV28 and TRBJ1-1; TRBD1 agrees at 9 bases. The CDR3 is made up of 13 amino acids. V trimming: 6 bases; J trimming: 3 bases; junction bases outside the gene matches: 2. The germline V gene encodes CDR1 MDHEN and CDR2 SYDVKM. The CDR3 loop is CASRQGADTEAFF. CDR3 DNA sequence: TGTGCCAGCAGACAGGGGGCGGACACTGAAGCTTTCTTT.

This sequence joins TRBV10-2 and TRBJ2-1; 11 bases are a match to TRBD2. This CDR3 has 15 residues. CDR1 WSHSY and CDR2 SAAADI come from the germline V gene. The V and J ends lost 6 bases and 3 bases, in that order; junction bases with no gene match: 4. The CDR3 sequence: CASSETSGNYNEQFF. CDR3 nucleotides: TGCGCCAGCAGCGAGACTAGCGGGAACTACAATGAGCAGTTCTTC.